The clone carrying this TCR beta chain was recorded only once. A read error may explain this, as a much larger clone is one base away. This sample was included in a study of T cells in Graves' hyperthyroidism and ophthalmopathy. Amplified TCR beta CDR3 regions came from RNA transcripts. HTBI primers were the set used in a first-round RT-PCR of the TCR CDR3. TCRdb redid the calling of the multiplex PCR reads with MiXCR, one entry per CDR3 protein. There are a few hundred thousand distinct CDR3 sequences in the sample; 15% to 19% occur only once, and almost 8% lies in the top ten. Germline loops: CDR1 MGHRA, CDR2 YSYEKL. Trimming stripped 3 bases from V and 2 bases from J, with 14 bases between. The CDR3 has 16 amino acids.

This TCR derives from a young woman with Graves' hyperthyroidism. Sequencing was performed on blood. The chain has TRBV4-1 and TRBJ1-5; weak D call: TRBD1 (6 bases). CDR3 in amino acids: CASSHDPGVGNQPQHF. Written as DNA, the CDR3 is TGCGCCAGCAGCCACGATCCAGGGGTCGGCAATCAGCCCCAGCATTTT.